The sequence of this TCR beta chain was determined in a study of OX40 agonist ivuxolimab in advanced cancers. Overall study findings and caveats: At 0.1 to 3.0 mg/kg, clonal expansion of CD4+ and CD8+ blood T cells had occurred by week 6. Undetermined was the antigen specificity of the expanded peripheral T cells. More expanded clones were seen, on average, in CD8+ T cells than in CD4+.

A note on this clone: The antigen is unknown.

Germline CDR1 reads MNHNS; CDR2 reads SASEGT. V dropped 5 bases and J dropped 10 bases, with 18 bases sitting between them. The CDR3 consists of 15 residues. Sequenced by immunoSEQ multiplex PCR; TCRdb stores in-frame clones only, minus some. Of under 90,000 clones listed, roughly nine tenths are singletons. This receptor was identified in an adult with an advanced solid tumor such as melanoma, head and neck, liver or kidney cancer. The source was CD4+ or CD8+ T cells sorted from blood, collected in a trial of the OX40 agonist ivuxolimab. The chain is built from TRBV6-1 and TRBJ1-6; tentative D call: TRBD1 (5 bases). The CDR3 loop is CASSSLAGVGSPLHF. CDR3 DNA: TGTGCCAGCAGTTCCCTGGCGGGGGTTGGATCACCCCTCCACTTT.